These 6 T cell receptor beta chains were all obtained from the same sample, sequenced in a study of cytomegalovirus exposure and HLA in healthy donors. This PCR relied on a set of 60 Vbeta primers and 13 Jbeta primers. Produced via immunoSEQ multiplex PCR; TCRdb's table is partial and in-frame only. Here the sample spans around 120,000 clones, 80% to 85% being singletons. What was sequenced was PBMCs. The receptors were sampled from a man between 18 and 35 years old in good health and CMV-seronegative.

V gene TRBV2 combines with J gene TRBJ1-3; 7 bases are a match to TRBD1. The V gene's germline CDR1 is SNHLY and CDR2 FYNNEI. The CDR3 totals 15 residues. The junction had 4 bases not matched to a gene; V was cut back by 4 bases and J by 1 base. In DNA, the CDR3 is TGTGCCAGCAGTGGGGACAGTGCATCTGGAAACACCATATATTTT. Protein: CASSGDSASGNTIYF.

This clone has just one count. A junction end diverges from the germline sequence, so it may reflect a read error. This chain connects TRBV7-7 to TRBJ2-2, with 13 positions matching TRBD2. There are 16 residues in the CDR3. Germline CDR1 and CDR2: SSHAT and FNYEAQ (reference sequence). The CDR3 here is CASSSTSGGITGELFF. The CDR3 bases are TGTGCTAGCAGCTCGACTAGCGGGGGGATCACCGGGGAGCTGTTTTTT.

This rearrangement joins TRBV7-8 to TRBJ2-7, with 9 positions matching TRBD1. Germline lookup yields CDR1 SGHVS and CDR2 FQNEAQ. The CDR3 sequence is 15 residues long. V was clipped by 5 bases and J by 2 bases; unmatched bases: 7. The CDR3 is CASSLYRGPAYEQYF. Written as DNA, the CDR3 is TGTGCCAGCAGCCTATACAGGGGGCCTGCCTACGAGCAGTACTTC.

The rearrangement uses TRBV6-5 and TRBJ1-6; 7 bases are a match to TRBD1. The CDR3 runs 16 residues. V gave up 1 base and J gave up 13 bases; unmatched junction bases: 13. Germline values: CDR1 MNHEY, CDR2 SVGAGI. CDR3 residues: CASSYLGTVEMFPLHF. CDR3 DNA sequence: TGTGCCAGCAGTTACTTAGGGACAGTGGAAATGTTCCCCCTCCACTTT.

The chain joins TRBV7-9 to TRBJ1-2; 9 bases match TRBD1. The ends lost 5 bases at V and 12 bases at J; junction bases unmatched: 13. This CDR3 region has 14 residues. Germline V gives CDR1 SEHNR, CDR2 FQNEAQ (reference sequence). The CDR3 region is CASSPGQGASLHTF. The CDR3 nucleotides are TGTGCCAGCAGCCCGGGACAGGGCGCGTCCCTCCACACCTTC.

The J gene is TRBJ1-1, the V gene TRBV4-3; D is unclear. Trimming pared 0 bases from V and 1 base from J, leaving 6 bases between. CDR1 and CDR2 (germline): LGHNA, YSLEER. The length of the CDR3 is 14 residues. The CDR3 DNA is TGCGCCAGCAGCCAAGATACAGCGAACACTGAAGCTTTCTTT. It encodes CASSQDTANTEAFF.